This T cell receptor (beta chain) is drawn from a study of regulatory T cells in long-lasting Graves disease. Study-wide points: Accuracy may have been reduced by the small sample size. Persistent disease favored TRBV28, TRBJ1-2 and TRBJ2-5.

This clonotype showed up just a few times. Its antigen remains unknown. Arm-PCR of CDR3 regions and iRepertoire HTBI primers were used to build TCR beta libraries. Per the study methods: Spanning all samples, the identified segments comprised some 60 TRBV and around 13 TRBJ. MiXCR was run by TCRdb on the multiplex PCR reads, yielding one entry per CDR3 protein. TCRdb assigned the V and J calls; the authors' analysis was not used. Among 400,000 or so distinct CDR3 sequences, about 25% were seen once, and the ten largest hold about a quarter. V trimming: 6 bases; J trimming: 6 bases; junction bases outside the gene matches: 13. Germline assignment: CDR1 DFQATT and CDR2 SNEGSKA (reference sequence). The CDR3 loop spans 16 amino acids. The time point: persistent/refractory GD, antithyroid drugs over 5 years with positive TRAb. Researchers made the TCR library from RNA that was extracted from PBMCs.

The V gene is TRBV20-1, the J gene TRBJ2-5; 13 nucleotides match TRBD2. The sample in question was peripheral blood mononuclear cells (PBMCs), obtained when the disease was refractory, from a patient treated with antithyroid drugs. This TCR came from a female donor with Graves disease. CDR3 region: CSAITRRTSGSQTQYF. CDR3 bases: TGCAGTGCCATTACAAGACGGACTAGCGGGAGCCAGACCCAGTACTTC.